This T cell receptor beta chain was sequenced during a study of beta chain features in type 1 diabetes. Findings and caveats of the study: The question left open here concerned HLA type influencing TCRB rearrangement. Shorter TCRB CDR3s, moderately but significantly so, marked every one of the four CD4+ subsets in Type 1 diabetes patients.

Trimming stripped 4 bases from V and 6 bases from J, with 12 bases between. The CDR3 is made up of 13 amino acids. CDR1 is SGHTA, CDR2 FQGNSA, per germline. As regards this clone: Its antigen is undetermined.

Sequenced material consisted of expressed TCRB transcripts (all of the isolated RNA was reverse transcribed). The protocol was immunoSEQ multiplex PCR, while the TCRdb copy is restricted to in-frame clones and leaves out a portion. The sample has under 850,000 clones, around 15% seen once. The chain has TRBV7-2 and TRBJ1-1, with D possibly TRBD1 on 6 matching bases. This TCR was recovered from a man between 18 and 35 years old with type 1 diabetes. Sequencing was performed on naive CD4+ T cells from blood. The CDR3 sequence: CASSSYRDPEAFF. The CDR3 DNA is TGTGCCAGCAGCTCATACAGGGACCCTGAAGCTTTCTTT.